One and the same sample provided the 29 T cell receptor beta chains below, sequenced in a study of cytomegalovirus exposure and HLA in healthy donors. The study ran its PCR with 60 Vbeta and 13 Jbeta primers. The method was immunoSEQ multiplex PCR; TCRdb's version includes in-frame clones alone and lacks a portion of them. This sample carries 150,000 to 160,000 clones, 70% to 80% of them seen once, and the ten largest clones take over 3%. Sequenced sample: PBMCs. These receptors were obtained from a woman aged 40 to 50 in good health and CMV-seronegative.

V usage is TRBV4-1 and J usage is TRBJ2-1, with unresolved D. The germline V gene encodes CDR1 MGHRA and CDR2 YSYEKL. Deletions cut 2 bases from V and 10 bases from J, with 15 bases between. There are 14 residues in the CDR3. CDR3 bases: TGCGCCAGCAGCCAACCCGTCCAGCGTGACGAGCAGTTCTTC. This encodes CASSQPVQRDEQFF.

The rearrangement joins TRBV5-1 to TRBJ2-5; 11 nucleotides match TRBD2. V lost 3 bases to trimming and J lost 1 base; unmatched junction nucleotides: 5. The CDR3 is made up of 16 amino acids. Looked up from germline, CDR1 is SGHRS and CDR2 is YFSETQ. Here the CDR3 DNA reads TGCGCCAGCAGCTCCGGGACTAGCGGCACCCAAGAGACCCAGTACTTC. Translation: CASSSGTSGTQETQYF.

This clone showed up just once. This chain connects TRBV6-4 to TRBJ2-2; TRBD1 matches 8 bases. CDR3 length: 14 residues. Germline trimming cut 6 bases from V and 3 bases from J; bases unmatched to any gene: 3. CDR1 MRHNA and CDR2 SNTAGT come from the germline V gene. In DNA form, the CDR3 reads TGTGCCAGCAGGCAGGGGGCCCACACCGGGGAGCTGTTTTTT. It encodes CASRQGAHTGELFF.

This chain joins TRBV18 and TRBJ1-1; 7 nucleotides agree with TRBD1. V dropped 4 bases and J dropped 2; count of bases not matched to a gene: 7. This CDR3 is 15 amino acids long. In germline, CDR1 is KGHSH, CDR2 LQKENI. CDR3 in amino acids: CASSLGQSRNTEAFF. CDR3 nucleotides: TGTGCCAGCTCACTGGGACAGTCCAGAAACACTGAAGCTTTCTTT.

V gene TRBV29-1 combines with J gene TRBJ1-1; 7 bases agree with TRBD1. V dropped 7 bases and J dropped 1; count of bases not matched to a gene: 12. The CDR3 extends over 15 amino acids. The germline V gene has CDR1 SQVTM and CDR2 ANQGSEA. CDR3 protein: CSARKMDRSNTEAFF. The DNA for the CDR3 is TGCAGCGCCCGAAAAATGGACAGGTCGAACACTGAAGCTTTCTTT.

This clone was detected only a few times. The gene calls are TRBV19 and TRBJ2-3, with 7 bases aligning to TRBD2. V trimming: 3 bases; J trimming: 6 bases; junction bases outside the gene matches: 6. The CDR3 totals 14 residues. In germline, CDR1 is LNHDA, CDR2 SQIVND (reference sequence). CDR3 region: CASSIPGRRDTQYF. The CDR3 region has the DNA TGTGCCAGTAGTATCCCCGGGAGGCGGGATACGCAGTATTTT.

The CDR3 spells CASSLAATGGQTYEQYF. The CDR3 DNA follows: TGTGCCAGCAGCTTAGCCGCGACAGGGGGTCAGACCTACGAGCAGTACTTC. The rearrangement links TRBV11-3 to TRBJ2-7; 9 bases map to TRBD1. The CDR3 spans 17 residues. Germline CDR1 SGHNT, CDR2 YENEEA. J gave up 2 bases and V 1 base, and 9 bases lay outside the gene matches. The entire variable domain, with the rest obtained from reference TRBV11-3 and TRBJ2-7, is as follows: EAGVVQSPRYKIIEKKQPVAFWCNPISGHNTLYWYLQNLGQGPELLIRYENEEAVDDSQLPKDRFSAERLKGVDSTLKIQPAELGDSAVYLCASSLAATGGQTYEQYFGPGTRLTVT.

This clone was picked up a small number of times. The rearrangement joins TRBV5-1 to TRBJ2-1; maybe TRBD1 (6 bases). CDR1 is SGHRS and CDR2 is YFSETQ in the germline V gene. The length of the CDR3 is 14 residues. Trimming removed 0 bases at V and 9 bases at J, with 13 bases between. CDR3 bases: TGCGCCAGCAGCTTGGACAGGGTAACGGGTGAGCAGTTCTTC. Amino acid sequence: CASSLDRVTGEQFF.

Here the CDR3 DNA reads TGTGCAAGTCGCTTAGGTGGCGGGGGGGCCCTGGAGACCCAGTACTTC. It is translated as CASRLGGGGALETQYF. The genes are TRBV12-2 and TRBJ2-5; TRBD2, the table's D call, was not compared with the DNA. TRBV12-2 is designated a pseudogene. The length of the CDR3 is 16 residues.

V is TRBV6-1 and J is TRBJ2-7, with D perhaps TRBD1 (6 bases). Trimming took 2 bases from V and 0 from J, leaving 8 bases between them. CDR3 length equals 14 residues. Germline CDR1 and CDR2: MNHNS and SASEGT. DNA for the CDR3: TGTGCCAGCAGTGAAAGGGGGACCTCCTACGAGCAGTACTTC. It yields the protein CASSERGTSYEQYF.

V is TRBV14 and J is TRBJ2-7, with D perhaps matching TRBD1 (6 bases). Germline assignment: CDR1 SGHDN and CDR2 FVKESK. This CDR3 has 13 residues. Trimming stripped 3 bases from V and 8 bases from J, with 14 bases between. The CDR3 reads CASSHPPRGQQYF. CDR3 coding DNA: TGTGCCAGCAGCCACCCCCCCAGGGGCCAGCAGTACTTC.

V is TRBV5-4 and J is TRBJ2-3; maybe TRBD2 (7 bases). The germline V and J ends were trimmed by 4 bases and 2 bases, with 17 bases remaining between them. Germline V gene sequence: CDR1 SGHNT, CDR2 YYREEE (reference sequence). This CDR3 is built from 16 residues. CDR3 sequence (DNA): TGTGCCAGCAGCCGAGGGGGGGCCCCGGTCACAGATACGCAGTATTTT. Translation gives CASSRGGAPVTDTQYF.

The chain couples TRBV5-5 to TRBJ1-2, with TRBD1 matching 9 bases. Germline V lookup: CDR1 SGHKS, CDR2 YYEKEE (reference sequence). Trimming at V came to 2 bases and at J to 1 base, leaving 3 bases not matched to a gene. The CDR3 has 15 residues. The CDR3, as DNA: TGTGCCAGCAGCTTAGGGACAGGGATTAACTATGGCTACACCTTC. This codes for CASSLGTGINYGYTF.

The V call is TRBV29-1, the J call TRBJ2-7, with 8 bases identical to TRBD1. Germline assignment: CDR1 SQVTM and CDR2 ANQGSEA. CDR3 length equals 13 residues. Trimming at V came to 1 base and at J to 5 bases, leaving 4 bases not matched to a gene. The CDR3 DNA is TGCAGCGTTGAAGGGACAGGGTCGGACGAGCAGTACTTC. This translates into CSVEGTGSDEQYF.

This sequence joins TRBV5-1 and TRBJ2-2; D might be TRBD1 (5 bases). The CDR3 extends over 15 amino acids. Germline CDR1 SGHRS, CDR2 YFSETQ. Between the trimmed V and J ends, which lost 0 bases and 6 bases, there was a span of 12 bases. The CDR3 DNA follows: TGCGCCAGCAGCTTGGGGTCAGGGATTCCCGGGGAGCTGTTTTTT. It is translated as CASSLGSGIPGELFF.

In its sample, this clone was seen once. The CDR3 loop is CASQAGVGQGTDTQYF. For the CDR3, the DNA is TGCGCCAGCCAGGCTGGGGTGGGGCAAGGGACAGATACGCAGTATTTT. The chain combines TRBV4-1 with TRBJ2-3; D possibly corresponds to TRBD1 (5 bases). The CDR3 consists of 16 residues. V was trimmed by 8 bases and J by 3 bases, leaving 21 bases between them. CDR1 is MGHRA and CDR2 is YSYEKL in the germline V gene.

The chain is built from TRBV29-1 and TRBJ2-5, with 9 bases identical to TRBD2. This CDR3 region has 13 residues. The ends lost 6 bases at V and 2 bases at J; junction bases unmatched: 4. Germline V gene sequence: CDR1 SQVTM, CDR2 ANQGSEA. The CDR3 bases are TGCAGCGTGACGACTAGCGGACAAGAGACCCAGTACTTC. Its protein is CSVTTSGQETQYF.

This chain uses TRBV5-4 with TRBJ2-1; TRBD2 matches at 11 bases. Germline loops: CDR1 SGHNT, CDR2 YYREEE (reference sequence). This CDR3 region has 16 residues. V was pared by 4 bases and J by 8 bases, with 11 bases of the junction left unmatched. CDR3 in amino acids: CASSPAPSGGWDEQFF. Written as DNA, the CDR3 is TGTGCCAGCAGCCCCGCGCCTAGCGGGGGGTGGGATGAGCAGTTCTTC. Full variable domain (rest looked up from reference TRBV5-4 and TRBJ2-1): ETGVTQSPTHLIKTRGQQVTLRCSSQSGHNTVSWYQQALGQGPQFIFQYYREEENGRGNFPPRFSGLQFPNYSSELNVNALELDDSALYLCASSPAPSGGWDEQFFGPGTRLTVL.

The chain carries TRBV6-5 and TRBJ1-2; D is perhaps TRBD1 (6 bases). Germline assignment: CDR1 MNHEY and CDR2 SVGAGI. CDR3 size: 13 residues. With 6 bases removed from V and 4 bases from J, the gap between germline ends came to 12 bases. DNA for the CDR3: TGTGCCAGCAGCCCTGGGGGGGCCTATGGCTACACCTTC. Residues: CASSPGGAYGYTF.

The chain employs TRBV4-1 and TRBJ2-3, with TRBD1 as a possible D gene (6 bases). Trimming pared 0 bases from V and 2 bases from J, leaving 12 bases between. Germline CDR1 MGHRA, CDR2 YSYEKL. The CDR3 is 16 residues long. The CDR3 sequence: CASSQDQGTFTDTQYF. CDR3 in DNA: TGCGCCAGCAGCCAAGATCAGGGGACCTTCACAGATACGCAGTATTTT.

The J gene is TRBJ2-7, the V gene TRBV7-9; 9 bases agree with TRBD1. Losses at the gene ends were 5 bases for V and 5 bases for J; bases not matched to a gene: 4. The CDR3 runs 13 residues. The germline V gene encodes CDR1 SEHNR and CDR2 FQNEAQ (reference sequence). In DNA, the CDR3 is TGTGCCAGCAGCCTGGGGGACAGGGACGAGCAGTACTTC. Its protein is CASSLGDRDEQYF.

This clone occurred a few times. The rearrangement joins TRBV5-1 to TRBJ2-7, with 8 bases that match TRBD1. CDR1 is SGHRS, CDR2 YFSETQ, per germline. The CDR3 runs 17 residues. Germline trimming cut 4 bases from V and 2 bases from J; bases unmatched to any gene: 14. The CDR3 sequence: CASSPGTGRPLTYEQYF. The CDR3 nucleotides are TGCGCCAGCAGCCCTGGGACAGGCAGGCCTCTGACCTACGAGCAGTACTTC.

The V gene is TRBV7-6, the J gene TRBJ2-3; 10 bases are a match to TRBD2. The CDR3 loop spans 15 amino acids. The junction had 6 bases not matched to a gene; V was cut back by 5 bases and J by 4 bases. Germline V lookup: CDR1 SGHVS, CDR2 FNYEAQ. The CDR3 is CASSTQRGGSDTQYF. The CDR3 DNA sequence: TGTGCCAGCAGCACCCAGCGGGGGGGCTCAGATACGCAGTATTTT.

J is TRBJ1-1 and V is TRBV30, with D maybe TRBD1 (5 bases). Trimming took off 5 bases at V and 2 bases at J, with 9 bases between the two ends. Germline CDR1 reads GTSNPN; CDR2 reads SVGIG (reference sequence). The CDR3 covers 12 residues. The CDR3: CAWDSHNTEAFF. The CDR3 DNA follows: TGTGCCTGGGACAGCCATAACACTGAAGCTTTCTTT.

The V call is TRBV6-5, the J call TRBJ1-2; D is possibly TRBD1 (6 bases). Trimming stripped 3 bases from V and 0 bases from J, with 14 bases between. Germline V gene sequence: CDR1 MNHEY, CDR2 SVGAGI. The CDR3 sequence is 16 residues long. CDR3 DNA sequence: TGTGCCAGCAGTTATACTACAGGGTTAGCTAACTATGGCTACACCTTC. Translation: CASSYTTGLANYGYTF.

This chain connects TRBV30 to TRBJ2-3; D is undetermined. The CDR3 is 11 amino acids. Germline loops: CDR1 GTSNPN, CDR2 SVGIG (reference sequence). V lost 2 bases to trimming and J lost 6 bases, with 6 bases between them. CDR3 in amino acids: CAWSLSDTQYF. The CDR3 nucleotides read TGTGCCTGGAGTCTCTCCGATACGCAGTATTTT.

The V and J genes are TRBV5-6 and TRBJ2-2; D remains unclear. The CDR3 contains 15 residues. The germline CDR1 and CDR2 sequences are SGHDT and YYEEEE. V lost 2 bases and J 0 bases, leaving 8 bases between the germline ends. Here the CDR3 DNA reads TGTGCCAGCAGCTTTTACACGTCGAACACCGGGGAGCTGTTTTTT. Translated, it gives CASSFYTSNTGELFF.

The genes are TRBV6-1 and TRBJ2-5; TRBD2 matches 11 bases. The CDR3 extends over 14 amino acids. CDR1 is MNHNS and CDR2 is SASEGT in the germline V gene. J gave up 3 bases and V 5 bases, and 2 bases lay outside the gene matches. This CDR3 reads CASSTSGGEETQYF. CDR3 sequence (DNA): TGTGCCAGCAGTACTAGCGGGGGAGAAGAGACCCAGTACTTC.

The CDR3 region is CASSLGAGTGVTEAFF. The CDR3 DNA is TGCGCCAGCAGCTTGGGGGCCGGGACAGGAGTCACTGAAGCTTTCTTT. The chain recombines TRBV5-1 with TRBJ1-1; 8 positions agree with TRBD1. Unmatched junction bases numbered 8, after V lost 0 bases and J lost 4 bases. This CDR3 contains 16 residues. The germline V gene encodes CDR1 SGHRS and CDR2 YFSETQ.